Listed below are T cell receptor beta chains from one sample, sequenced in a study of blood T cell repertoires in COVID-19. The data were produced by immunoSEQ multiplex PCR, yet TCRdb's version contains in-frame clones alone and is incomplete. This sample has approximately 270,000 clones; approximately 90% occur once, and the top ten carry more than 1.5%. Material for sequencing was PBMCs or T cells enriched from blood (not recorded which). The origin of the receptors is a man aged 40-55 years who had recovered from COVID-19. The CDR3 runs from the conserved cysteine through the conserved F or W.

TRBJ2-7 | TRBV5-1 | CASSSGTGSYEQYF
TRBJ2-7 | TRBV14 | CASSQVGAYAYEQYF
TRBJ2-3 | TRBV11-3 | CASSLGLPTDTQYF
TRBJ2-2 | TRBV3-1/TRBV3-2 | CASSHSIPPRVTGELFF
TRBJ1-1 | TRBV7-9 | CASSLPGDQGTEAFF
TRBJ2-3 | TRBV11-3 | CASSKGEGVQSDTQYF
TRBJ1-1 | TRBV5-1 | CASSLSDLNTEAFF
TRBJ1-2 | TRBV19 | CASSTGTGDGYTF
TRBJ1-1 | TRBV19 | CASSNTGRQDLAFF
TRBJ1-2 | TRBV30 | CAWTAGTGYYGYTF
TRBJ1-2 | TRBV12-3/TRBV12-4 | CASSRGTDYGYTF
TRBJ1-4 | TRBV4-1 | CASSHLATNEKLFF
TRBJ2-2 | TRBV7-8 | CASSLVSQGGSGELFF
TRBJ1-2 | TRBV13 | CASSPRPGQGENYGYTF
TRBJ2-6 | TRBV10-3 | CAISEAGGSGANVLTF
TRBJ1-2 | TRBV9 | CASSVEPGNYGYTF
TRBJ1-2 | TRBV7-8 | CASSPVSGPYGYTF
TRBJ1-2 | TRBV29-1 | CSVEDLPGRDPNYGYTF
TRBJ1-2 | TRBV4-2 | CASSLAGDRRGGYTF
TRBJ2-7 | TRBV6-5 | CASSLPGTFYEQYF
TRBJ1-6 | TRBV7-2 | CASSLALGGPYLSPLHF
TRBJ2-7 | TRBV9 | CASSASNRGYEQYF
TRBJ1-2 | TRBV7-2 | CASSLDTREVASGYTF
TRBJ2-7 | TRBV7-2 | CASSYSNEQYF
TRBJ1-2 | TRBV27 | CASRDRNYGYTF
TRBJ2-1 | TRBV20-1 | CSARLVWQFF
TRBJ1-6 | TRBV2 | CASRDSDNSPLHF
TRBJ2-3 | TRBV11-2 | CASSWTGDSTDTQYF
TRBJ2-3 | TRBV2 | CASSKTGGVDTQYF
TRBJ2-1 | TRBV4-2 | CASSQQTSGLSYNEQFF
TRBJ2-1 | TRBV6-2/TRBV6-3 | CASSSTRGGRNEQFF
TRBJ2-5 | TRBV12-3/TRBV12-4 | CASGRAKGTQYF
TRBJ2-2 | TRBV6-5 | CATGLAGGSGELFF
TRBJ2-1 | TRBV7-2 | CASSLADRVNEQFF
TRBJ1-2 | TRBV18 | CASSPRSGGNDYGYTF
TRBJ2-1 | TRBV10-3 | CAISEGLAGESYNEQFF
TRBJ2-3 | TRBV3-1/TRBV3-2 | CASSQDFRIGSTDTQYF
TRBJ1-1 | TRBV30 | CAWNRNRGFTLGNTEAFF
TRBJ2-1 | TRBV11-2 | CASSLITWEVKDEQFF
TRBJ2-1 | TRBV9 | CASTERLAGGYNEQFF